This TCR beta chain originates from a study of T cell changes during pregnancy in multiple sclerosis. Sequencing was performed with immunoSEQ multiplex PCR; in TCRdb, only in-frame clones are kept and a portion is missing. This table holds 40,000 to 50,000 clones, about 94% found once. This CDR3 is 15 amino acids long. Losses at the gene ends were 4 bases for V and 4 bases for J; bases not matched to a gene: 10. Per germline, CDR1 MGHRA and CDR2 YSYEKL. This TCR was sampled from a female donor with multiple sclerosis, enrolled in a pregnancy study. The sequencing used CD8+ T cells from peripheral blood mononuclear cells, collected in the first trimester of pregnancy. The rearrangement links TRBV4-1 to TRBJ2-7; 7 nucleotides agree with TRBD1. The CDR3 region is CASSLRQGNQYEQYF. In DNA form, the CDR3 reads TGCGCCAGCAGCCTACGACAGGGAAATCAGTACGAGCAGTACTTC.